This entry is about one TCR beta chain. The antigen it binds to is not known. The record has no base qualities; no much larger clone is one base away. Explained via the paper, the time point label denotes: progressive disease on ibrutinib. For TCR beta library preparation, about 2 micrograms of genomic DNA was extracted from cryopreserved PBMCs. Longitudinal blood samples from CLL patients on ibrutinib monotherapy underwent high-throughput TCR beta sequencing. The patients were enrolled in a single-center, open-label phase 2 trial of ibrutinib monotherapy. From the cysteine through the phenylalanine, the CDR3 covers 14 amino acids. The sequence is cut down to CDR3 DNA, 42 bases in frame from base 1. V drops 2 bases and J drops 5 bases, leaving 9 bases in between. In the germline V gene, CDR1 corresponds to MNHEY and CDR2 to SVGAGI. The data belong to a study of cytotoxic CD8 clonotypes in ibrutinib-treated CLL listed by TCRdb under 2021. Regarding the complete study: The cohort had about ten relapsed/refractory and roughly 14 treatment-naive patients; roughly 18 were IGHV unmutated. Samples at response were collected after a median of about twelve months of treatment, with a range of about 6 to 40 months. All remission and progressive disease samples were collected while patients were still receiving ibrutinib. An average of 255,043 productive templates and some 100,000 productive rearrangements was obtained per sample. Cryopreserved peripheral blood mononuclear cells were collected at three points: before therapy, at response, and at either sustained remission or disease progression. Longitudinal samples were obtainable from about 30% of the roughly 90 participants in the trial. Responses were partial in around 25 patients and complete in 2; after median 68 months follow-up, about 14 stayed in remission and about twelve progressed. General findings and caveats noted by the study authors: Public clonotypes were found to be uncommon and were observed to contract or remain stable during treatment; the increase in clonality was shown to reflect expansion of private clonotypes at ibrutinib response. Lymph node repertoires were not examined, and the timing of sampling was not matched between patients in sustained remission and those whose disease progressed. At baseline, clonality was higher than in age-matched healthy donors and showed a strong correlation with circulating CD8+ T-cell counts. An increase in clonality was observed at ibrutinib response, with clonality remaining stable during sustained remission and falling back toward baseline at progression.

On a MiSeq, deep resolution sequencing aimed for a depth between 1 in 1 million and 1 in 200,000 T cells, with each clonotype covered 10x on average. The immunoSEQ hsTCRB Kit was used to generate TCR beta libraries. Under the source paper's analysis protocol: ImmunoSEQ Data Assistant and ImmunoSEQ Analyzer were used for data analysis, and V, D and J genes were assigned according to IMGT definitions. Clonality was computed as one minus normalized Shannon entropy of productive rearrangement frequencies, ranging from 0 to 1. Only overrepresented clonotypes making up at least 0.05% of the repertoire of each patient were included in the public clonotype analysis. Repertoires from 10 to 15 age-matched healthy donors in immuneACCESS were used as clonality controls. TCRdb re-hosts the immuneACCESS table, in-frame sequences only. Its copies lack some clones; in the studies checked, an unresolved V gene accounts for under half of them, and the cause for the rest is not known. V and J calls and clone size are given by that table; D and trimming were obtained from the DNA. The sample table lists around 25,000 clones, around 69% of them with a count of one. The ten top clones hold 51% of the sample.

The sequence links TRBV6-5 to TRBJ1-4, with the D gene not clear enough to name. The sequence was collected from a human donor with chronic lymphocytic leukemia. This specimen consisted of PBMCs, obtained at disease progression, from a patient treated with ibrutinib. CDR3 reads: CASSYRDSNEKLFF. The nucleotides are TGTGCCAGCAGTTACCGGGATTCCAATGAAAAACTGTTTTTT.